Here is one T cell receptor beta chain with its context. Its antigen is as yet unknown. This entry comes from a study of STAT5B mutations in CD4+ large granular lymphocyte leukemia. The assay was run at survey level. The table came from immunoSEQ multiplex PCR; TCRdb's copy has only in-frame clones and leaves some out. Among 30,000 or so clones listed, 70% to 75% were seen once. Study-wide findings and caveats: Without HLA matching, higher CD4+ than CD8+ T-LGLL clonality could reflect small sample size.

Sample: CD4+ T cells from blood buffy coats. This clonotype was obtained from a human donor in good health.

CDR3 coding DNA: TGTGCCAGCAGCGCCCCCGGGACTAGCGGTTCCTACGAGCAGTACTTC. Its protein product is CASSAPGTSGSYEQYF. This chain joins TRBV9 and TRBJ2-7; 11 nucleotides line up with TRBD2. The CDR3 consists of 16 residues. The trim removed 3 bases at V and 1 base at J, leaving 6 bases unmatched. From germline, CDR1 is SGDLS and CDR2 YYNGEE.